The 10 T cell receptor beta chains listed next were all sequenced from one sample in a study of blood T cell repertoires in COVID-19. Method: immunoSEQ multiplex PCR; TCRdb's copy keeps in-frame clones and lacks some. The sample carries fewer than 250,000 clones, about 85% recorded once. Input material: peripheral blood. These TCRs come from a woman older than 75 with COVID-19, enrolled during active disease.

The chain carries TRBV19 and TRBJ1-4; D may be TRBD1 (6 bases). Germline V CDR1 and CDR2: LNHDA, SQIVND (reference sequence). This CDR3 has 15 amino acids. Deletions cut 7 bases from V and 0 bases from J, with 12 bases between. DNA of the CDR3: TGTGCCAGTATGGGGGCTCTTCCAACTAATGAAAAACTGTTTTTT. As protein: CASMGALPTNEKLFF.

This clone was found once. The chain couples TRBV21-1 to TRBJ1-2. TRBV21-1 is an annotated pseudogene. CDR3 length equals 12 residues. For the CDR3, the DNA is TGTGCCTCTAGTGGACGGGGGGAAGGCTACACCTTC. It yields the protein CASSGRGEGYTF.

CDR3 sequence (DNA): TGTGCCAGCACCCGGGACAGGGGAAAAGAGACCCAGTACTTC. Encoded protein: CASTRDRGKETQYF. The V gene is TRBV9, the J gene TRBJ2-5, with 10 bases fitting TRBD1. The ends lost 6 bases at V and 3 bases at J; junction bases unmatched: 5. Germline V gene sequence: CDR1 SGDLS, CDR2 YYNGEE. The CDR3 sequence is 14 residues long. The full variable domain, in which reference TRBV9 and TRBJ2-5 provide the parts outside the CDR3, is DSGVTQTPKHLITATGQRVTLRCSPRSGDLSVYWYQQSLDQGLQFLIQYYNGEERAKGNILERFSAQQFPDLHSELNLSSLELGDSALYFCASTRDRGKETQYFGPGTRLLVL.

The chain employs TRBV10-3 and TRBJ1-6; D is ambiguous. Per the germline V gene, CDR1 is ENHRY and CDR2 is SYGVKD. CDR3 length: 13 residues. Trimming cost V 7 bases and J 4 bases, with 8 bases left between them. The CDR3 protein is CAIMAEYNSPLHF. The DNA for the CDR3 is TGTGCCATCATGGCGGAGTATAATTCACCCCTCCACTTT.

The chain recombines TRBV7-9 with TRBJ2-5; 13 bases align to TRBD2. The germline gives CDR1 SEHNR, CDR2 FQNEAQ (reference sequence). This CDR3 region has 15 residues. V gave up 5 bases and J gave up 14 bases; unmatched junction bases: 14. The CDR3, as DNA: TGTGCCAGCAGCCGACCGGGACTAGCGGGGCTCTCTGTCTACTTC. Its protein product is CASSRPGLAGLSVYF.

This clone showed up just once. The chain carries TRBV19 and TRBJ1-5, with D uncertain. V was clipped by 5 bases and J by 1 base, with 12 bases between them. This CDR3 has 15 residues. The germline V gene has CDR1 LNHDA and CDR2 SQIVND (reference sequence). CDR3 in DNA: TGTGCCAGTAGTCAAATGCGGGGAAGCAATCAGCCCCAGCATTTT. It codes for CASSQMRGSNQPQHF. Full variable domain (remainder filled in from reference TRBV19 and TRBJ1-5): DGGITQSPKYLFRKEGQNVTLSCEQNLNHDAMYWYRQDPGQGLRLIYYSQIVNDFQKGDIAEGYSVSREKKESFPLTVTSAQKNPTAFYLCASSQMRGSNQPQHFGDGTRLSIL.

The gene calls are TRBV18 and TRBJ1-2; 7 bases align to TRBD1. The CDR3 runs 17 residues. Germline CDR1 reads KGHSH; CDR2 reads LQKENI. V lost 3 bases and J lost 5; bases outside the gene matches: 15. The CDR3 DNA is TGTGCCAGCTCACCCATACTACTGGCAGGGGGACGTTATGGCTACACCTTC. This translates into CASSPILLAGGRYGYTF.

CDR3 residues: CASSGQGFNQPQHF. The CDR3 coding sequence is TGTGCCAGTAGCGGACAGGGGTTTAATCAGCCCCAGCATTTT. The rearrangement links TRBV19 to TRBJ1-5; TRBD1 matches at 9 bases. V shed 6 bases and J 4 bases; nucleotides not matched to a gene: 4. The germline V gene has CDR1 LNHDA and CDR2 SQIVND (reference sequence). The length of the CDR3 is 14 residues.

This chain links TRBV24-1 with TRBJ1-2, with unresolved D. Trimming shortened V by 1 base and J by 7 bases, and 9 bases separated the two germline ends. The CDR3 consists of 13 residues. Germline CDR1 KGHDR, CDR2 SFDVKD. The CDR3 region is CATSDFAGSGYTF. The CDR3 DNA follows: TGTGCCACCAGTGATTTTGCGGGGAGTGGCTACACCTTC.

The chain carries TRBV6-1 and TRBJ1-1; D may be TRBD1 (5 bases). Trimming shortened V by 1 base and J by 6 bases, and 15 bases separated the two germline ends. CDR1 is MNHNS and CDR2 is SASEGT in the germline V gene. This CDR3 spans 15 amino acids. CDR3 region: CASSEGGLPRAEAFF. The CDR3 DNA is TGTGCCAGCAGTGAAGGTGGGCTCCCCAGGGCTGAAGCTTTCTTT.